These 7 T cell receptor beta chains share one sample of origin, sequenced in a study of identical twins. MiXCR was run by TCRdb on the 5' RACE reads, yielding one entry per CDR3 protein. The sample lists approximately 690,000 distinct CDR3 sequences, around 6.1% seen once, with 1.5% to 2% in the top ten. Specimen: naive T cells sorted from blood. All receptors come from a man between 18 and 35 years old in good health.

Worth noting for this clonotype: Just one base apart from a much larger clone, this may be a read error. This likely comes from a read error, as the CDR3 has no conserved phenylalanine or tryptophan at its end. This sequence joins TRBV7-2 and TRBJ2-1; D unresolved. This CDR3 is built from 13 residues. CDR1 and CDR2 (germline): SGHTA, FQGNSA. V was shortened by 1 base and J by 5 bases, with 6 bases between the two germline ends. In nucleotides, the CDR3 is TGTGCCAGCAGCTTAGTAGTTCACAATGAGCAGTTCTAC. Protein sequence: CASSLVVHNEQFY.

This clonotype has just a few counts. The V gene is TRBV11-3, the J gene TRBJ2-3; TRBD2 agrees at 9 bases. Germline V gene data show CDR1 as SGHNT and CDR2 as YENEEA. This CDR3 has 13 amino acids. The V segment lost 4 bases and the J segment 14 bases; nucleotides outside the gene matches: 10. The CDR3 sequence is CASSSLAGALLYF. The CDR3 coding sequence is TGTGCCAGCAGCTCGTTAGCGGGGGCACTACTGTATTTT.

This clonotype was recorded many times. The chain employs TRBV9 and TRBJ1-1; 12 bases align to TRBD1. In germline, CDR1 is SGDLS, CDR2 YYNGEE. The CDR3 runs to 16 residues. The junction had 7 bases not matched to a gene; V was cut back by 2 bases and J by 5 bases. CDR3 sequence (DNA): TGTGCCAGCAGCGTTGGGACAGGGGGCGCGGTTACTGAAGCTTTCTTT. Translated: CASSVGTGGAVTEAFF.

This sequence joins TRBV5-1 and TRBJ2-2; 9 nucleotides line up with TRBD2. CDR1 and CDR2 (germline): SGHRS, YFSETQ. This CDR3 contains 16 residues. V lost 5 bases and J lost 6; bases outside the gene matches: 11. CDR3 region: CASSPGIAGAAGELFF. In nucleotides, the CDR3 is TGCGCCAGCAGTCCCGGAATAGCGGGGGCAGCCGGGGAGCTGTTTTTT.

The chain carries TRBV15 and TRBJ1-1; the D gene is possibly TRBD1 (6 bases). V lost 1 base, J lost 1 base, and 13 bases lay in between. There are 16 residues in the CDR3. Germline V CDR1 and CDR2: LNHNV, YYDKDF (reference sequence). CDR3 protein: CATSRATGTWNTEAFF. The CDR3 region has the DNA TGTGCCACCAGCAGAGCTACCGGGACATGGAACACTGAAGCTTTCTTT.

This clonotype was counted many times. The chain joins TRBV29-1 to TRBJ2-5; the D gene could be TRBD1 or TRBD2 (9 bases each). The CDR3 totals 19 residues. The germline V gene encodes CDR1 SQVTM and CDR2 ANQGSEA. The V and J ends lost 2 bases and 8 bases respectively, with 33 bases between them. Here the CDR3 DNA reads TGCAGCGTTGAAAGCCGGGACAGGGAATCGGCGGGAGGGAAGAGAACCCAGTACTTC. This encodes CSVESRDRESAGGKRTQYF.

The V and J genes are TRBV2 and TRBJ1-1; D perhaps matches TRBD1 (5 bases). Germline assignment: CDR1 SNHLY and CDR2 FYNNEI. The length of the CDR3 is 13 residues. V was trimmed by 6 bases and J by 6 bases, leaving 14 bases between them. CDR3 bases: TGTGCCAGCAGGGGACTCCTTCGGGCTGAAGCTTTCTTT. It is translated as CASRGLLRAEAFF.